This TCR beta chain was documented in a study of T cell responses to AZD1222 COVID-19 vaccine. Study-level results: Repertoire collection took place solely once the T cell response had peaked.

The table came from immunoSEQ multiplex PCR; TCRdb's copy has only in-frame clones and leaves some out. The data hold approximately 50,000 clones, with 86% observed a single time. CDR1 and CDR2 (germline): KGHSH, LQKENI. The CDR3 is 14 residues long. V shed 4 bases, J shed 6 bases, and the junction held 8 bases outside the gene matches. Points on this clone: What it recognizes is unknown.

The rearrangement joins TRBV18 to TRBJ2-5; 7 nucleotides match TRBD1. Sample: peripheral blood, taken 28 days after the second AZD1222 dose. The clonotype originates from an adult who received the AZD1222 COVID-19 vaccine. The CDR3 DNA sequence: TGTGCCAGCTCACTCCGGACAGGCCCGCAGACCCAGTACTTC. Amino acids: CASSLRTGPQTQYF.